Each of the 11 T cell receptor beta chains below was sequenced from the same sample in a study of T cells in Graves' hyperthyroidism and ophthalmopathy. What was amplified from RNA transcripts were TCR beta CDR3 regions. An initial round of RT-PCR targeting the TCR CDR3 relied on the HTBI primer set. Using its own MiXCR run on the multiplex PCR reads, TCRdb lists one record per CDR3 protein. The table has almost 600,000 distinct CDR3 sequences, approximately 44% seen once. The sequenced sample consisted of peripheral blood or thyroid tissue (not recorded which). The receptors were gathered from a woman under 30 with Graves' hyperthyroidism.

V usage is TRBV20-1 and J usage is TRBJ1-1; D is perhaps TRBD1 (5 bases). CDR1 and CDR2 from the germline V gene are DFQATT and SNEGSKA (reference sequence). The germline V and J ends were trimmed by 3 bases and 12 bases, with 11 bases remaining between them. CDR3 length: 10 residues. CDR3 in amino acids: CSARPGTTFF. The CDR3 DNA reads as TGCAGTGCTAGGCCAGGGACGACTTTCTTT.

This chain links TRBV12-3 or TRBV12-4 with TRBJ2-7, with 10 positions matching TRBD1. Losses at the gene ends were 4 bases for V and 6 bases for J; bases not matched to a gene: 3. This CDR3 contains 13 residues. The CDR3 spells CASSSDRGTEQYF. CDR3 nucleotides: TGTGCCAGCAGTTCGGACAGGGGGACCGAGCAGTACTTC.

In this sample, this clonotype turned up a few times. As DNA, the CDR3 is TGTGCCATGGGTAGCGGGAGAGTCTGGGAGACCCAGTACTTC. It is translated as CAMGSGRVWETQYF. V is TRBV10-3 and J is TRBJ2-5; TRBD2 matches 9 bases. This CDR3 region has 14 residues. CDR1 is ENHRY and CDR2 is SYGVKD in the germline V gene. Trimming at V came to 9 bases and at J to 5 bases, leaving 10 bases not matched to a gene.

This clonotype was counted many times. The chain has TRBV6-5 and TRBJ2-2, with D uncertain. The V end lost 5 bases, the J end lost 8 bases, and 6 bases lay between the germline ends. The germline V gene encodes CDR1 MNHEY and CDR2 SVGAGI. CDR3 size: 11 residues. The DNA for the CDR3 is TGTGCCAGCAGTGAGACAGGGGAGCTGTTTTTT. It encodes CASSETGELFF.

This chain joins TRBV2 and TRBJ2-7; D is unclear. V shed 6 bases and J shed 0 bases, with 12 bases lying between them. Germline lookup yields CDR1 SNHLY and CDR2 FYNNEI. This CDR3 region has 14 residues. As DNA, the CDR3 is TGTGCCAGCAGGTTATCGCACAGCTCCTACGAGCAGTACTTC. As protein: CASRLSHSSYEQYF.

There are many counts of this clonotype. The chain uses TRBV7-3 and TRBJ2-2; perhaps D is TRBD1 or TRBD2 (5 bases each). Looked up from germline, CDR1 is SGHTA and CDR2 is FQGTGA. The CDR3 covers 17 residues. V was pared by 1 base and J by 0 bases, with 12 bases between. CDR3 sequence: CASSLRGDRANTGELFF. The CDR3 DNA reads TGTGCCAGCAGCTTAAGAGGGGACCGGGCGAACACCGGGGAGCTGTTTTTT.

The DNA for the CDR3 is TGTGCCAGCAGGCCCCCCGGGACAGGGGGCGGGTCCACCGGGGAGCTGTTTTTT. Protein sequence: CASRPPGTGGGSTGELFF. The chain links TRBV7-2 to TRBJ2-2; 12 bases are a match to TRBD1. The CDR3 runs 18 residues. The trim removed 6 bases at V and 4 bases at J, leaving 12 bases unmatched. Germline V gene lookup returns CDR1 SGHTA and CDR2 FQGNSA.

J is TRBJ2-7 and V is TRBV7-9; D possibly matches TRBD1 or TRBD2 (5 bases each). There are 12 residues in the CDR3. V was pared by 4 bases and J by 5 bases, with 9 bases between. Germline assignment: CDR1 SEHNR and CDR2 FQNEAQ (reference sequence). The CDR3 sequence is CASSSRGNEQYF. CDR3 coding DNA: TGTGCCAGCAGCTCCCGGGGCAACGAGCAGTACTTC.

This clonotype has at least ten counts. This chain joins TRBV20-1 and TRBJ1-6; a possible D gene is TRBD1 (6 bases). CDR1 and CDR2 from the germline V gene are DFQATT and SNEGSKA (reference sequence). V was clipped by 3 bases and J by 8 bases, with 11 bases between them. This CDR3 has 13 amino acids. This chain's CDR3 is CSASSGGDSPLHF. The CDR3 bases are TGCAGTGCTAGCTCCGGGGGCGATTCACCCCTCCACTTT.

The V and J genes are TRBV25-1 and TRBJ1-1; 8 bases fit TRBD1. CDR1 and CDR2 (germline): MGHDK, SYGVNS. The CDR3 sequence is 18 residues long. J lost 3 bases, V lost 5 bases, and 17 bases had no gene match. The CDR3 sequence: CASSRTGLFLMADTEAFF. The CDR3 nucleotides are TGTGCCAGCAGTCGGACAGGGTTGTTTTTAATGGCGGACACTGAAGCTTTCTTT.

The chain joins TRBV6-1 to TRBJ2-3, with 8 bases that match TRBD2. Trimming at V came to 3 bases and at J to 0 bases, leaving 5 bases not matched to a gene. Germline CDR1 MNHNS, CDR2 SASEGT. The CDR3 totals 16 residues. CDR3 bases: TGTGCCAGCAGTGACCGAAGCGGGAGAAGCACAGATACGCAGTATTTT. This sequence encodes CASSDRSGRSTDTQYF.